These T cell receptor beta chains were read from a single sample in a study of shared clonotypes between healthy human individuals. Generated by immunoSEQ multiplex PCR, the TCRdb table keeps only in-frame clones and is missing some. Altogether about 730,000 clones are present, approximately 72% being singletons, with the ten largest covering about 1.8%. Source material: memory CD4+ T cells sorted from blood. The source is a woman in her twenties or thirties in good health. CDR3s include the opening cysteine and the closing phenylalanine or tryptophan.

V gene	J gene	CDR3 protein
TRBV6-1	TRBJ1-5	CASSEDEVRDLNQPQHF
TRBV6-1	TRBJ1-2	CASSEAGLYGYTF
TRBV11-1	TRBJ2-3	CASSYYSGREADTQYF
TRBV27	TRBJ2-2	CASRPGLAPYTGELFF
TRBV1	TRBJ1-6	CTSSQDSPLHF
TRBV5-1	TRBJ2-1	CASSLGVAGEFEQFF
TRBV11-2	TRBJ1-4	CASSLVGGANEKLFF
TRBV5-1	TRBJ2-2	CASSRTGRNTGELFF
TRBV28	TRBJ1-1	CASSPGGGEITEAFF
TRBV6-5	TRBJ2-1	CASSLYQGAVEQFF
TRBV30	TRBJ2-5	CAWSLNRDLETQYF